The 22 T cell receptor beta chains below all came from one sample that was sequenced in a study of chemoradiotherapy in HPV16-positive cancers. Only in-frame clones appear in the TCRdb table, and some are missing; sequencing was by immunoSEQ multiplex PCR. The data contain around 660 clones, just over 85% of them singletons. Sequenced material: tumor tissue, taken from a patient who underwent chemoradiotherapy. These receptors were obtained from a human donor with HPV-associated anogenital cancer.

This clone has only one observation. The V and J genes are TRBV5-5 and TRBJ2-7, with D possibly matching TRBD2 (5 bases). CDR1 is SGHKS, CDR2 YYEKEE, per germline (reference sequence). V was pared by 4 bases and J by 0 bases, with 11 bases between. CDR3 length: 14 residues. The CDR3 DNA reads TGTGCCAGCAGCCGGGATACCACCTCCTACGAGCAGTACTTC. It is translated as CASSRDTTSYEQYF.

The chain carries TRBV9 and TRBJ1-1; the D gene is possibly TRBD1 (5 bases). Germline CDR1 reads SGDLS; CDR2 reads YYNGEE. Trimming shortened V by 0 bases and J by 11 bases, and 8 bases separated the two germline ends. The CDR3 length is 11 residues. The CDR3 DNA reads TGTGCCAGCAGCGTAGAGGGGTGGGCTTTCTTT. Its protein product is CASSVEGWAFF.

The chain carries TRBV11-2 and TRBJ2-2; perhaps TRBD1 as D (7 bases). The CDR3 length is 15 residues. In germline, CDR1 is SGHAT, CDR2 FQNNGV. Deletions cut 0 bases from V and 5 bases from J, with 10 bases between. The CDR3: CASSLEAGGTGELFF. The CDR3 DNA sequence: TGTGCCAGCAGCTTAGAGGCAGGGGGGACCGGGGAGCTGTTTTTT.

The CDR3 sequence is CASSQWVGYPAEQFF. The CDR3 DNA sequence: TGTGCCAGCAGCCAATGGGTAGGCTACCCGGCTGAGCAGTTCTTC. J is TRBJ2-1 and V is TRBV14; D is unclear. The CDR3 is 15 residues long. Trimming removed 2 bases at V and 9 bases at J, with 17 bases between. The germline CDR1 and CDR2 sequences are SGHDN and FVKESK.

This rearrangement joins TRBV29-1 to TRBJ2-3, with D possibly matching TRBD1 (5 bases). The V end lost 3 bases, the J end lost 2 bases, and 12 bases lay between the germline ends. The germline gives CDR1 SQVTM, CDR2 ANQGSEA. This CDR3 region has 14 residues. Here the CDR3 reads CSVDIPGHTDTQYF. As DNA, the CDR3 is TGCAGCGTTGATATTCCAGGACACACAGATACGCAGTATTTT.

This clone has more than one count but fewer than ten. The V and J genes are TRBV7-9 and TRBJ1-2; D remains ambiguous. CDR3 length: 12 residues. Germline V lookup: CDR1 SEHNR, CDR2 FQNEAQ (reference sequence). V was shortened by 5 bases and J by 8 bases, with 12 bases between the two germline ends. CDR3 sequence (DNA): TGTGCCAGCAGCGAATCCCGTGAGGGCTACACCTTC. Its translation is CASSESREGYTF.

This clone has only one observation. The chain is built from TRBV30 and TRBJ2-1, with 7 bases that match TRBD2. After removal of 3 bases from V and 12 bases from J, the junction contained 8 bases not matched to a gene. This CDR3 spans 12 amino acids. Germline V gene data show CDR1 as GTSNPN and CDR2 as SVGIG (reference sequence). CDR3 protein: CAWRVTSHGQFF. The CDR3 region has the DNA TGTGCCTGGAGGGTGACTAGCCATGGGCAGTTCTTC.

The chain uses TRBV19 and TRBJ1-5, with D unclear. The V and J ends lost 6 bases and 1 base respectively, with 10 bases between them. The CDR3 loop spans 14 amino acids. The germline gives CDR1 LNHDA, CDR2 SQIVND (reference sequence). CDR3 amino acids: CASSKTESNQPQHF. The CDR3, as DNA: TGTGCCAGTAGCAAAACAGAGAGCAATCAGCCCCAGCATTTT.

The CDR3 reads CASSTSKVEGNEQFF. The CDR3 DNA is TGTGCCAGCAGCACGAGCAAGGTAGAAGGCAATGAGCAGTTCTTC. The gene calls are TRBV5-6 and TRBJ2-1; no clear D gene. CDR3 length: 15 amino acids. Germline CDR1 SGHDT, CDR2 YYEEEE. The ends were cut back, 4 bases at V and 6 bases at J, with 17 bases in the middle.

The chain combines TRBV5-1 with TRBJ2-3; 9 bases match TRBD1. Germline V lookup: CDR1 SGHRS, CDR2 YFSETQ. The trim removed 4 bases at V and 5 bases at J, leaving 11 bases unmatched. The length of the CDR3 is 16 residues. The CDR3 nucleotides are TGCGCCAGCAGCCGTACCGGGACAGGGTTAAGAGATACGCAGTATTTT. Protein sequence: CASSRTGTGLRDTQYF.

This chain connects TRBV28 to TRBJ1-5; D is undetermined. V shed 4 bases and J shed 10 bases, with 8 bases lying between them. CDR1 and CDR2 from the germline V gene are MDHEN and SYDVKM. CDR3 size: 11 residues. The CDR3 DNA sequence: TGTGCCAGCAGTTCCCTAGGTCCCCAGCATTTT. Translated, it gives CASSSLGPQHF.

This chain joins TRBV5-1 and TRBJ2-1; D not resolved. The CDR3 contains 13 residues. The germline CDR1 and CDR2 sequences are SGHRS and YFSETQ. The germline V and J ends were trimmed by 1 base and 8 bases, with 10 bases remaining between them. CDR3 DNA sequence: TGCGCCAGCAGCTTGTCCCTAGTCGATGAGCAGTTCTTC. This sequence encodes CASSLSLVDEQFF.

This chain links TRBV20-1 with TRBJ1-1; no reliable D call. This CDR3 is 11 amino acids long. Germline CDR1 is DFQATT and CDR2 is SNEGSKA (reference sequence). Trimming cost V 5 bases and J 5 bases, with 9 bases left between them. CDR3 DNA: TGCAGTGCTCTCCCCGGGACTGAAGCTTTCTTT. Translating it yields CSALPGTEAFF.

This clone is a singleton in its sample. This rearrangement joins TRBV6-4 to TRBJ1-2; 9 nucleotides match TRBD1. The CDR3 has 15 residues. Germline V gene sequence: CDR1 MRHNA, CDR2 SNTAGT. J lost 3 bases, V lost 6 bases, and 8 bases had no gene match. DNA for the CDR3: TGTGCCAGCAGCAACAACAGGGGGCGCGACTATGGCTACACCTTC. It translates to CASSNNRGRDYGYTF.

The genes are TRBV14 and TRBJ1-2; TRBD1 might be the D (5 bases). V gave up 1 base and J gave up 13 bases, with 19 bases separating them. The germline V gene encodes CDR1 SGHDN and CDR2 FVKESK. This CDR3 spans 14 amino acids. The CDR3 region is CASSQGAGTWDLTF. For the CDR3, the DNA is TGTGCCAGCAGCCAAGGTGCCGGGACGTGGGATCTCACCTTC.

The rearrangement uses TRBV5-8 and TRBJ1-5; D unresolved. V dropped 0 bases and J dropped 4 bases, with 2 bases sitting between them. The CDR3 covers 12 residues. Germline loops: CDR1 SGHTS, CDR2 YDEGEE. The CDR3 protein is CASSLVNQPQHF. The CDR3 DNA reads as TGTGCCAGCAGCTTGGTGAATCAGCCCCAGCATTTT.

This chain uses TRBV6-5 with TRBJ1-3; D uncertain. The CDR3 consists of 13 residues. From germline, CDR1 is MNHEY and CDR2 SVGAGI. V was trimmed by 0 bases and J by 4 bases, leaving 4 bases between them. The CDR3 bases are TGTGCCAGCAGTTACTCGAGGGGAAACACCATATATTTT. Translation: CASSYSRGNTIYF.

This chain joins TRBV6-1 and TRBJ1-5; 8 nucleotides match TRBD1. CDR1 is MNHNS, CDR2 SASEGT, per germline. CDR3 length: 15 amino acids. The junction had 4 bases not matched to a gene; V was cut back by 2 bases and J by 4 bases. CDR3 region: CASSEMGQANQPQHF. As DNA, the CDR3 is TGTGCCAGCAGTGAAATGGGACAGGCGAATCAGCCCCAGCATTTT.

The rearrangement joins TRBV29-1 to TRBJ1-2; no definite D call. The CDR3 spans 14 residues. Trimming took 0 bases from V and 1 from J, leaving 9 bases between them. Germline-derived CDR1 and CDR2 are SQVTM and ANQGSEA. CDR3 sequence (DNA): TGCAGCGTTGAAGATCCGGACGGTAACTATGGCTACACCTTC. Amino acid sequence: CSVEDPDGNYGYTF.

The chain combines TRBV30 with TRBJ2-5; D not resolved. V was trimmed by 1 base and J by 3 bases, leaving 6 bases between them. Germline CDR1 and CDR2: GTSNPN and SVGIG (reference sequence). The CDR3 loop spans 12 amino acids. The CDR3, as DNA: TGTGCCTGGAGTGACCAAAAAGAGACCCAGTACTTC. This codes for CAWSDQKETQYF.

V usage is TRBV6-1 and J usage is TRBJ2-7; 15 bases line up with TRBD2. Germline V lookup: CDR1 MNHNS, CDR2 SASEGT. The CDR3 is 18 amino acids. V shed 4 bases, J shed 3 bases, and the junction held 10 bases outside the gene matches. The CDR3 is CASSGKGLAGGHFYEQYF. The DNA of the CDR3 is TGTGCCAGCAGTGGGAAGGGACTAGCGGGGGGACATTTCTACGAGCAGTACTTC.

The V call is TRBV29-1, the J call TRBJ2-3; D not certain. The CDR3 runs to 12 residues. Germline loops: CDR1 SQVTM, CDR2 ANQGSEA. V lost 3 bases and J lost 6, with 10 bases in between. The CDR3 DNA reads TGCAGCGTTGACCCGTCCCGGGATACGCAGTATTTT. This encodes CSVDPSRDTQYF.